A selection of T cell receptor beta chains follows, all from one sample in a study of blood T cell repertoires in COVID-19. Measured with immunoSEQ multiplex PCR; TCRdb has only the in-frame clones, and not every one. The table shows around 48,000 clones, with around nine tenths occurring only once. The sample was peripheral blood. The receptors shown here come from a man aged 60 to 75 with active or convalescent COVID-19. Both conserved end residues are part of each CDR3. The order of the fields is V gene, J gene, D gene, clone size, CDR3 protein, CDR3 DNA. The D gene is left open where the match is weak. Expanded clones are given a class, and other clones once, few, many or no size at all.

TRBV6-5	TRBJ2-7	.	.	CASRKGQLYEQYF	TGTGCCAGCAGAAAGGGACAACTCTACGAGCAGTACTTC
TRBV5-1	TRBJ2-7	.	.	CASSFGEHSYEQYF	TGCGCCAGCAGTTTCGGGGAGCACTCCTACGAGCAGTACTTC
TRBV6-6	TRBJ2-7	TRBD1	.	CASSPRQGNIYEQYF	TGTGCCAGCAGCCCCCGACAGGGGAACATCTACGAGCAGTACTTC
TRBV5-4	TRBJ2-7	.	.	CASSWGQTPYEQYF	TGTGCCAGCAGCTGGGGGCAGACCCCCTACGAGCAGTACTTC
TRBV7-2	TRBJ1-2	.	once	CASSQTPGVGYTF	TGTGCCAGCAGTCAAACACCCGGGGTTGGCTACACCTTC
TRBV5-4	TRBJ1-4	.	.	CASSLDGTTNGKLFF	TGTGCCAGCAGCTTGGATGGCACCACCAATGGAAAACTGTTTTTT
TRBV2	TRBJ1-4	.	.	CASSENYAEGGEKLFF	TGTGCCAGCAGTGAAAATTATGCAGAGGGGGGGGAAAAACTGTTTTTT
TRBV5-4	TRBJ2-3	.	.	CASSLAAQGRAYRSADTQYF	TGTGCCAGCAGCTTGGCGGCGCAGGGGAGGGCCTACCGCAGCGCAGATACGCAGTATTTT
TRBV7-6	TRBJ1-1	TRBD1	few	CASSRMTTGASTEAFF	TGTGCCAGCAGCCGAATGACGACAGGGGCTAGCACTGAAGCTTTCTTT
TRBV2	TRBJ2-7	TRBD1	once	CASICKPGAGEAGGPGQGGREQYF	TGTGCCAGCATCTGTAAGCCCGGGGCTGGGGAGGCCGGGGGTCCGGGACAGGGTGGTCGGGAGCAGTACTTC
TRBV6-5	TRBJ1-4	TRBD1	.	CASSWGQGSNEKLFF	TGTGCCAGCAGTTGGGGACAGGGGTCTAATGAAAAACTGTTTTTT
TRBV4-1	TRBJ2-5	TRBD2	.	CASSRSPSGGALETQYF	TGCGCCAGCAGCCGTTCCCCTAGCGGGGGGGCCTTAGAGACCCAGTACTTC
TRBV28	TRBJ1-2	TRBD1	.	CASSLQGAPYGYTF	TGTGCCAGCAGTTTACAGGGGGCGCCCTATGGCTACACCTTC
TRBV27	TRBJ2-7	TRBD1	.	CASSALETGGAEQYF	TGTGCCAGCAGTGCCCTCGAGACAGGGGGCGCCGAGCAGTACTTC
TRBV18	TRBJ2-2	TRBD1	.	CASSLTGTGELFF	TGTGCCAGCTCACTGACAGGGACCGGGGAGCTGTTTTTT
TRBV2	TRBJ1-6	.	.	CAGGRETNSPLHF	TGTGCCGGCGGACGGGAGACGAATTCACCCCTCCACTTT
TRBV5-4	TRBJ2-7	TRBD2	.	CASSLGGKGYEQYF	TGTGCCAGCAGCCTCGGGGGGAAGGGGTACGAGCAGTACTTC
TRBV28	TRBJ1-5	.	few	CASSFWASDQPQHF	TGTGCCAGCAGTTTTTGGGCCAGTGATCAGCCCCAGCATTTT
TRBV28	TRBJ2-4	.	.	CASRSSRNIQYF	TGTGCCAGCAGGTCTTCGAGAAACATTCAGTACTTC
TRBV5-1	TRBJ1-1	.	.	CASSLDTGIGTEAFF	TGCGCCAGCAGCTTGGATACAGGTATCGGCACTGAAGCTTTCTTT
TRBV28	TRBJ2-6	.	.	CASNRGSGANVLTF	TGTGCCAGCAATCGAGGGTCGGGGGCCAACGTCCTGACTTTC
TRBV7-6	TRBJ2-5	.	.	CASSSIISVQETQYF	TGTGCCAGCAGCTCCATTATTTCGGTCCAAGAGACCCAGTACTTC
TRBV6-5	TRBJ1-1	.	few	CASSLQRNTEAFF	TGTGCCAGCAGCCTACAGAGGAACACTGAAGCTTTCTTT
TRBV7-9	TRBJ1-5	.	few	CASSPRTDQPQHF	TGTGCCAGCAGCCCTCGGACAGATCAGCCCCAGCATTTT
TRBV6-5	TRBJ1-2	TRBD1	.	CASRGTGQYGYTF	TGTGCCAGCAGGGGGACAGGGCAATATGGCTACACCTTC
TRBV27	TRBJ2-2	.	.	CASSFPGEPTGELFF	TGTGCCAGCAGTTTTCCGGGGGAGCCAACCGGGGAGCTGTTTTTT
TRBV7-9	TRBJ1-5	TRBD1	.	CASGQGANQPQHF	TGTGCCAGCGGACAGGGGGCGAATCAGCCCCAGCATTTT
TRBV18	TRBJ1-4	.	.	CASSPPGDSEKLFF	TGTGCCAGCTCACCGCCGGGGGATAGTGAAAAACTGTTTTTT
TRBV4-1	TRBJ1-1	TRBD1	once	CASSQESGQVHTEAFF	TGCGCCAGCAGCCAAGAATCTGGACAGGTCCACACTGAAGCTTTCTTT
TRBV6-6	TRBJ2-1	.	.	CASSQTSSYNEQFF	TGTGCCAGCAGCCAGACAAGCTCCTACAATGAGCAGTTCTTC
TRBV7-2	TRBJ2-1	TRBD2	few	CASSGITAGEQFF	TGTGCCAGCAGCGGAATAACAGCGGGGGAGCAGTTCTTC
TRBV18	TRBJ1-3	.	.	CASSPSGVDTIYF	TGTGCCAGCTCACCATCAGGGGTAGACACCATATATTTT